The rows below give T cell receptor beta chains drawn from one sample of a study of blood T cells in healthy people across ages. TCRdb fed the 5' RACE reads into MiXCR, producing one record per CDR3 protein. The profile shows 1.5 million or so distinct CDR3 sequences, 40% to 50% of them singletons. Sequencing was done on a sample of blood. These receptors were collected from a woman in her late teens or twenties in good health. Each CDR3 is given with its conserved first and last residue. The order of the fields is J gene, CDR3 length, D gene, clone size, V gene, CDR3 protein, CDR3 DNA. A D gene is named only where the DNA matches it firmly. Clone size, where shown, is once, few, many, or a class for clones that have expanded.

j_call: TRBJ2-3
cdr3_length: 13
d_call: .
clone_size: .
v_call: TRBV20-1
cdr3_aa: CSQSESVTDTQYF
cdr3_nt: TGCAGTCAGAGTGAGTCGGTCACAGATACGCAGTATTTT

j_call: TRBJ2-7
cdr3_length: 16
d_call: TRBD2
clone_size: .
v_call: TRBV15
cdr3_aa: CATSKEAGVFSYEQYF
cdr3_nt: TGTGCCACCAGCAAAGAAGCGGGGGTCTTCTCCTACGAGCAGTACTTC

j_call: TRBJ2-7
cdr3_length: 13
d_call: .
clone_size: few
v_call: TRBV28
cdr3_aa: CASTTTGHYEQYF
cdr3_nt: TGTGCCAGCACTACCACAGGGCACTACGAGCAGTACTTC

j_call: TRBJ2-7
cdr3_length: 17
d_call: TRBD1
clone_size: .
v_call: TRBV3-1
cdr3_aa: CASSQAGTDIFTYEQYF
cdr3_nt: TGTGCCAGCAGCCAAGCGGGGACAGATATTTTTACCTACGAGCAGTACTTC

j_call: TRBJ1-1
cdr3_length: 14
d_call: .
clone_size: .
v_call: TRBV6-1
cdr3_aa: CASSWTGGDTEAFF
cdr3_nt: TGTGCCAGCAGCTGGACGGGGGGGGATACTGAAGCTTTCTTT

j_call: TRBJ2-7
cdr3_length: 13
d_call: .
clone_size: .
v_call: TRBV20-1
cdr3_aa: CSASDTLSYEQYF
cdr3_nt: TGCAGTGCTAGTGACACTCTCTCCTACGAGCAGTACTTC

j_call: TRBJ2-7
cdr3_length: 15
d_call: .
clone_size: .
v_call: TRBV12-5
cdr3_aa: CASGLVRYEIGEQYF
cdr3_nt: TGTGCTAGTGGTTTGGTACGATATGAGATTGGCGAGCAGTACTTC

j_call: TRBJ2-3
cdr3_length: 13
d_call: .
clone_size: many
v_call: TRBV10-1
cdr3_aa: CASSGQITDTQYF
cdr3_nt: TGCGCCAGCAGCGGACAGATCACAGATACGCAGTATTTT

j_call: TRBJ2-1
cdr3_length: 13
d_call: .
clone_size: .
v_call: TRBV10-3
cdr3_aa: CAISAPSWSGQFF
cdr3_nt: TGTGCCATCAGCGCGCCTTCGTGGAGCGGCCAGTTCTTC

j_call: TRBJ2-1
cdr3_length: 14
d_call: .
clone_size: few
v_call: TRBV12-3/TRBV12-4
cdr3_aa: CASRIQGTMNEQFF
cdr3_nt: TGTGCCAGCAGGATCCAGGGTACTATGAATGAGCAGTTCTTC

j_call: TRBJ1-1
cdr3_length: 13
d_call: .
clone_size: few
v_call: TRBV6-1
cdr3_aa: CASSEALNTEAFF
cdr3_nt: TGTGCCAGCAGTGAAGCCCTGAACACTGAAGCTTTCTTT

j_call: TRBJ2-3
cdr3_length: 16
d_call: .
clone_size: .
v_call: TRBV9
cdr3_aa: CASSVEVRYNTDTQYF
cdr3_nt: TGTGCCAGCAGCGTAGAGGTTAGGTACAACACAGATACGCAGTATTTT

j_call: TRBJ1-5
cdr3_length: 20
d_call: .
clone_size: few
v_call: TRBV4-1
cdr3_aa: CASSQQTVGGGTVWNQPQHF
cdr3_nt: TGCGCCAGCAGCCAACAGACGGTGGGGGGAGGGACGGTTTGGAATCAGCCCCAGCATTTT

j_call: TRBJ2-3
cdr3_length: 17
d_call: .
clone_size: many
v_call: TRBV12-3/TRBV12-4
cdr3_aa: CASSPPDTGLVGDTQYF
cdr3_nt: TGTGCCAGCAGTCCCCCGGACACAGGGCTGGTAGGAGATACGCAGTATTTT

j_call: TRBJ2-4
cdr3_length: 16
d_call: TRBD1
clone_size: .
v_call: TRBV29-1
cdr3_aa: CSVEHGTDLAKNIQYF
cdr3_nt: TGCAGCGTTGAACATGGGACAGATCTAGCCAAAAACATTCAGTACTTC

j_call: TRBJ1-2
cdr3_length: 15
d_call: .
clone_size: .
v_call: TRBV27
cdr3_aa: CASSQLRTANYGYTF
cdr3_nt: TGTGCCAGCAGCCAGCTACGGACAGCTAACTATGGCTACACCTTC

j_call: TRBJ2-1
cdr3_length: 15
d_call: TRBD1
clone_size: few
v_call: TRBV20-1
cdr3_aa: CSAPQTGGNYNEQFF
cdr3_nt: TGCAGTGCCCCGCAAACAGGGGGAAACTACAATGAGCAGTTCTTC

j_call: TRBJ2-7
cdr3_length: 14
d_call: .
clone_size: .
v_call: TRBV20-1
cdr3_aa: CSASGGSTNNEQYF
cdr3_nt: TGCAGTGCTAGTGGGGGGAGTACCAATAATGAGCAGTACTTC

j_call: TRBJ2-7
cdr3_length: 16
d_call: .
clone_size: .
v_call: TRBV4-1
cdr3_aa: CASSRYRDAASYEQYF
cdr3_nt: TGCGCCAGCAGCCGATACCGGGACGCCGCCTCCTACGAGCAGTACTTC

j_call: TRBJ1-6
cdr3_length: 15
d_call: TRBD1
clone_size: .
v_call: TRBV2
cdr3_aa: CASSATGGASSPLHF
cdr3_nt: TGTGCCAGCAGTGCGACAGGGGGCGCAAGTTCACCCCTCCACTTT

j_call: TRBJ2-1
cdr3_length: 15
d_call: TRBD2
clone_size: .
v_call: TRBV7-2
cdr3_aa: CASSLVTGGQNEQFF
cdr3_nt: TGTGCCAGCAGCTTAGTGACGGGGGGGCAGAATGAGCAGTTCTTC

j_call: TRBJ2-5
cdr3_length: 10
d_call: .
clone_size: many
v_call: TRBV20-1
cdr3_aa: CSASWETQYF
cdr3_nt: TGCAGTGCTAGCTGGGAGACCCAGTACTTC

j_call: TRBJ2-7
cdr3_length: 15
d_call: TRBD2
clone_size: .
v_call: TRBV12-3/TRBV12-4
cdr3_aa: CASSVAGGSYNEQYF
cdr3_nt: TGTGCCAGCAGTGTAGCGGGAGGCTCCTACAATGAGCAGTACTTC

j_call: TRBJ1-2
cdr3_length: 16
d_call: .
clone_size: .
v_call: TRBV20-1
cdr3_aa: CSAPLRRGSWNDGYTF
cdr3_nt: TGCAGTGCTCCCCTAAGACGGGGCAGCTGGAACGATGGCTACACCTTC

j_call: TRBJ2-5
cdr3_length: 15
d_call: .
clone_size: few
v_call: TRBV6-5
cdr3_aa: CASSYEWAGGETQYF
cdr3_nt: TGTGCCAGCAGTTACGAGTGGGCGGGTGGGGAGACCCAGTACTTC

j_call: TRBJ1-1
cdr3_length: 15
d_call: TRBD1
clone_size: few
v_call: TRBV4-1
cdr3_aa: CASSLYSGTGAEAFF
cdr3_nt: TGCGCCAGCAGCCTTTACTCAGGGACAGGGGCTGAAGCTTTCTTT

j_call: TRBJ2-7
cdr3_length: 16
d_call: TRBD2
clone_size: .
v_call: TRBV4-1
cdr3_aa: CASSQGSASGTYEQYF
cdr3_nt: TGCGCCAGCAGCCAAGGTTCGGCTAGCGGGACCTACGAGCAGTACTTC

j_call: TRBJ2-1
cdr3_length: 12
d_call: .
clone_size: few
v_call: TRBV2
cdr3_aa: CASSELSEERFF
cdr3_nt: TGTGCCAGCAGTGAGCTTAGCGAGGAGAGGTTCTTC

j_call: TRBJ1-2
cdr3_length: 16
d_call: TRBD1
clone_size: .
v_call: TRBV20-1
cdr3_aa: CSAPRGQGVKGRGYTF
cdr3_nt: TGCAGTGCTCCCAGGGGACAGGGAGTTAAGGGTCGGGGCTACACCTTC

j_call: TRBJ2-1
cdr3_length: 11
d_call: .
clone_size: .
v_call: TRBV20-1
cdr3_aa: CSAVVWGEQFF
cdr3_nt: TGCAGTGCTGTAGTTTGGGGTGAGCAGTTCTTC

j_call: TRBJ2-7
cdr3_length: 13
d_call: TRBD2
clone_size: many
v_call: TRBV28
cdr3_aa: CASSPSGPYEQYF
cdr3_nt: TGTGCCAGCAGTCCTAGCGGCCCCTACGAGCAGTACTTC

j_call: TRBJ2-1
cdr3_length: 12
d_call: .
clone_size: .
v_call: TRBV12-3/TRBV12-4
cdr3_aa: CVSSSGVYERFF
cdr3_nt: TGTGTCAGCAGTTCAGGGGTTTATGAGCGGTTCTTC

j_call: TRBJ2-5
cdr3_length: 14
d_call: .
clone_size: few
v_call: TRBV4-1
cdr3_aa: CASSPMRGEETQYF
cdr3_nt: TGCGCCAGCAGCCCCATGCGGGGCGAAGAGACCCAGTACTTC

j_call: TRBJ2-7
cdr3_length: 15
d_call: .
clone_size: .
v_call: TRBV13
cdr3_aa: CASSLGGTLAYEQYF
cdr3_nt: TGTGCCAGCAGCTTAGGGGGTACTTTGGCCTACGAGCAGTACTTC

j_call: TRBJ2-7
cdr3_length: 15
d_call: .
clone_size: few
v_call: TRBV5-1
cdr3_aa: CASSPLVGWGYEQYF
cdr3_nt: TGCGCCAGCAGCCCCCTCGTAGGGTGGGGCTACGAGCAGTACTTC

j_call: TRBJ2-7
cdr3_length: 14
d_call: TRBD2
clone_size: .
v_call: TRBV5-1
cdr3_aa: CASGWASGRSEQYF
cdr3_nt: TGCGCCAGCGGGTGGGCTAGCGGGAGGAGTGAGCAGTACTTC

j_call: TRBJ2-1
cdr3_length: 13
d_call: .
clone_size: .
v_call: TRBV7-2
cdr3_aa: CASSLAGVGEQFF
cdr3_nt: TGTGCCAGCAGCTTAGCGGGAGTGGGTGAGCAGTTCTTC